This T cell receptor beta chain came from a study of T cell repertoires in aging, cancer and after chemotherapy. Study conclusions and caveats: Compared with age-matched healthy donors, untreated hematological or solid cancer patients showed higher blood TCR clonality.

Details on this clonotype: Its antigen is as yet unknown.

Amplification of TCR beta used genomic DNA extracted from peripheral blood. TRB rearrangements spanning V, D and J were amplified using mixed TRB-A/B primers. TCRdb passed the multiplex PCR reads through MiXCR, listing each CDR3 protein once. Here the sample spans 5,500 to 6,500 distinct CDR3 sequences, under 30% being singletons. The source material was blood. The receptor was isolated from a human donor in good health.

The CDR3 spells CASSFRDRGGFF. The CDR3 DNA reads TGTGCCAGCAGTTTCCGGGACAGGGGTGGCTTCTTC. This rearrangement joins TRBV6-5 to TRBJ2-1; 10 bases match TRBD1. Germline V gene sequence: CDR1 MNHEY, CDR2 SVGAGI. With V trimmed by 4 bases and J by 16 bases, 7 bases remained unmatched. The CDR3 totals 12 residues.